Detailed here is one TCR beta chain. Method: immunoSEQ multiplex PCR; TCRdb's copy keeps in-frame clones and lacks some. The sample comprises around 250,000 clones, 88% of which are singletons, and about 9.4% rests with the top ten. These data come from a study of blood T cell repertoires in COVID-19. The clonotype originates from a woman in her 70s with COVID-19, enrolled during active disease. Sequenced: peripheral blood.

As DNA, the CDR3 is TGTGCCAGCAGGCAGGGATACGAGCAGTACTTC. This codes for CASRQGYEQYF. The chain uses TRBV6-5 and TRBJ2-7; tentatively, D is TRBD1 (5 bases). The V end lost 6 bases, the J end lost 4 bases, and 7 bases lay between the germline ends. The CDR3 totals 11 residues. The germline V gene has CDR1 MNHEY and CDR2 SVGAGI.